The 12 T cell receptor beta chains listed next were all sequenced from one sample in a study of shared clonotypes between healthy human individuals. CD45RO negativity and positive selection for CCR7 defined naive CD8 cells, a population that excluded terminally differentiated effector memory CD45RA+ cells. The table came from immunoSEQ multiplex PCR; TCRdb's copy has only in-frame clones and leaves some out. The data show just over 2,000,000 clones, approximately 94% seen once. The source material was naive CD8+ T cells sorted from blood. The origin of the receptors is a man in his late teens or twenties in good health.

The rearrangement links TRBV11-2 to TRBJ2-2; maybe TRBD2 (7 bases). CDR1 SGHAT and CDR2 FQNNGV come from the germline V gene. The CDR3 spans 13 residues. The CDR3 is CELRGPRTGELFF. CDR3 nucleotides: TGTGAGTTGCGGGGGCCTAGGACCGGGGAGCTGTTTTTT.

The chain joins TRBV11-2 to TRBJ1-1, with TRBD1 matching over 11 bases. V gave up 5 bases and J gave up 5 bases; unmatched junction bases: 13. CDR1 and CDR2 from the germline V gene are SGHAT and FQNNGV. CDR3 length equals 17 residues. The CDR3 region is CASSRWGTGGSRTEAFF. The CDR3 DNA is TGTGCCAGCAGCCGTTGGGGGACAGGGGGTTCGAGAACTGAAGCTTTCTTT.

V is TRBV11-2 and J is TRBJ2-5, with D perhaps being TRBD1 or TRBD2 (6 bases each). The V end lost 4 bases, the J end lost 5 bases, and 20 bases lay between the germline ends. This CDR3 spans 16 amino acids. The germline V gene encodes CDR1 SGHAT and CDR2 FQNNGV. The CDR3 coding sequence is TGTGCCAGCAGCTCAATAGCGGTTCAAGGGGGTGAGACCCAGTACTTC. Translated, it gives CASSSIAVQGGETQYF.

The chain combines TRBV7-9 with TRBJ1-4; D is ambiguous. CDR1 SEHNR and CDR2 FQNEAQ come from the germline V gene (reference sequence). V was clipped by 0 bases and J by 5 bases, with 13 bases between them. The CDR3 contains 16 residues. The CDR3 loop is CASSLALDPGNEKLFF. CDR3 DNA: TGTGCCAGCAGCTTAGCGCTGGACCCTGGGAATGAAAAACTGTTTTTT.

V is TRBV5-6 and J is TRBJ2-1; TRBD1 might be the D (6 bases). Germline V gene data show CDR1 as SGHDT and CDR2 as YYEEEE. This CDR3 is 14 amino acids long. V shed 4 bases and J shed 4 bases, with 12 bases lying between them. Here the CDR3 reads CASSPGTTYNEQFF. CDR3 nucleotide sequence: TGTGCCAGCAGCCCCGGGACAACTTACAATGAGCAGTTCTTC.

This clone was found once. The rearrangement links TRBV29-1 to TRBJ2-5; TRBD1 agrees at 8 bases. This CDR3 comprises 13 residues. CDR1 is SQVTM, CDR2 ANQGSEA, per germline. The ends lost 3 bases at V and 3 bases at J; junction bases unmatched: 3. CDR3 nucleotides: TGCAGCGTTGAGTTGGGACAGGAAGAGACCCAGTACTTC. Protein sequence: CSVELGQEETQYF.

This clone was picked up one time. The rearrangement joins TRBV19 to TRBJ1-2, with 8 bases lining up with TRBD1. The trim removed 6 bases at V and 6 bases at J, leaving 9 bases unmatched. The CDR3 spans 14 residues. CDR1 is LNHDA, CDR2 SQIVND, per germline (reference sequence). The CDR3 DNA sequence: TGTGCCAGTAGATTATCAGGGGGCGCCGATGGCTACACCTTC. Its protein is CASRLSGGADGYTF.

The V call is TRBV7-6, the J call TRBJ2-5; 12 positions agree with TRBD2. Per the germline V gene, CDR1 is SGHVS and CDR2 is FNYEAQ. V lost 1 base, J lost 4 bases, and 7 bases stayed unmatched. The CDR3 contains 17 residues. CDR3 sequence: CASSLGSGGLAGETQYF. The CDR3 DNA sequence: TGTGCCAGCAGCTTAGGGTCGGGGGGACTAGCGGGAGAGACCCAGTACTTC.

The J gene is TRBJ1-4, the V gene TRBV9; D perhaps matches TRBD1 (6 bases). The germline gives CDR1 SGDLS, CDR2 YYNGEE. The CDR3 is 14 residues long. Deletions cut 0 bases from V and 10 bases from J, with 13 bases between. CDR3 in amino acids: CASSVEQGERKLFF. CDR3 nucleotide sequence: TGTGCCAGCAGCGTAGAACAGGGTGAGAGAAAACTGTTTTTT.

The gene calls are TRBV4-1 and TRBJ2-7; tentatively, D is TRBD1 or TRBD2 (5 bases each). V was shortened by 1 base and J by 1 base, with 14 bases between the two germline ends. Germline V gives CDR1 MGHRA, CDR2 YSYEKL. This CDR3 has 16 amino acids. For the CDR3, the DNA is TGCGCCAGCAGCCAAGTAGATGGGACGCAATCCTACGAGCAGTACTTC. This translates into CASSQVDGTQSYEQYF.

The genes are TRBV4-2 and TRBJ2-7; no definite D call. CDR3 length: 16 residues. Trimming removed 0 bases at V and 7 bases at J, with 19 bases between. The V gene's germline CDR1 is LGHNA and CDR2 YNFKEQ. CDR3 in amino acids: CASSQDPDGGREEQYF. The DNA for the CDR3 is TGTGCCAGCAGCCAAGATCCCGACGGCGGCAGAGAGGAGCAGTACTTC.

CDR3 nucleotide sequence: TGTGCCACCAGACCGTTAGCGGGAGTATCGGATACGCAGTATTTT. Protein: CATRPLAGVSDTQYF. The rearrangement uses TRBV27 and TRBJ2-3; TRBD2 agrees at 9 bases. The germline CDR1 and CDR2 sequences are MNHEY and SMNVEV (reference sequence). Unmatched junction bases numbered 14, after V lost 10 bases and J lost 6 bases. The CDR3 is 15 residues long.